This T cell receptor beta chain was recorded in a study of human T cells and chemical hapten exposure. This clonotype was detected ten times or more. Time point reported: pre-sensitization, week 0. Treatment of the sample: therapeutic diphenylcyclopropenone sensitization with weekly scalp DPC. TCRdb itself ran the RACE reads through MiXCR, one entry per CDR3 protein. The data hold around 330,000 distinct CDR3 sequences, with about 5.4% observed a single time. Germline values: CDR1 DFQATT, CDR2 SNEGSKA (reference sequence). The CDR3 covers 16 residues. The V gene end was trimmed by 2 bases and the J gene end by 7 bases; junction bases not matched to a gene: 14.

Sequenced here: whole blood, sampled in connection with sensitization to the hapten diphenylcyclopropenone (DPC). The rearrangement joins TRBV20-1 to TRBJ1-5; 7 nucleotides align to TRBD1. The TCR originated in a woman under 30 with alopecia areata. Some clones in this sample may be carry-over from other donors' samples. The CDR3 loop is CSARNPQGGARQPQHF. Here the CDR3 DNA reads TGCAGTGCTAGAAACCCCCAGGGGGGGGCGAGACAGCCCCAGCATTTT.